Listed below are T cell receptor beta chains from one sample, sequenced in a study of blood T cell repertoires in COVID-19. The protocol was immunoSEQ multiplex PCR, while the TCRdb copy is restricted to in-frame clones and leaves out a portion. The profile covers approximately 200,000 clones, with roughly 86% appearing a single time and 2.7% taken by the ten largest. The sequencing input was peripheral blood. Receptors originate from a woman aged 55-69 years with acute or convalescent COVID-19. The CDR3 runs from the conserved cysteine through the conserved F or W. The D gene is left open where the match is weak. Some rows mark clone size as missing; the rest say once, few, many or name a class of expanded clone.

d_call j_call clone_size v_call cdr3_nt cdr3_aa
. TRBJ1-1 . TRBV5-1 TGCGCCAGCAGCTTGATACCTGGGGAGTTCACTGAAGCTTTCTTT CASSLIPGEFTEAFF
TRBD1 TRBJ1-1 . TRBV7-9 TGTGCCAGCAGCCCGGACAGGGGGCCCCGCGGGAACACTGAAGCTTTCTTT CASSPDRGPRGNTEAFF
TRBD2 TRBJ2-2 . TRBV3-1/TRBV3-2 TGTGCCAGCAAGGGGCGACTAGCGGGGTTAGGGGACACCGGGGAGCTGTTTTTT CASKGRLAGLGDTGELFF
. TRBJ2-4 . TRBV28 TGTGCCAGCAGTGATCAGGGGAAAAACATTCAGTACTTC CASSDQGKNIQYF
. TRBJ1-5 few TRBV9 TGTGCCAGCAGCGTAGAGACAGTTCAGCCCCAGCATTTT CASSVETVQPQHF
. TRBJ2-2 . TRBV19 TGTGCCAGTAGTATCCGGGGGGCCTACACCGGGGAGCTGTTTTTT CASSIRGAYTGELFF
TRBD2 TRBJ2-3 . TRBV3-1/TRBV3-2 TGTGCCAGCAGCCAGCCCGGGGGGAACACAGATACGCAGTATTTT CASSQPGGNTDTQYF
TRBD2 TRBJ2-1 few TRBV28 TGTGCCAGCAGTTTGAGCGGGAGAGGCCGAAAAGAGCAGTTCTTC CASSLSGRGRKEQFF
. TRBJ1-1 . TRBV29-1 TGCAGCGTTACGCGGGGGAACACTGAAGCTTTCTTT CSVTRGNTEAFF
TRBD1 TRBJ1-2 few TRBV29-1 TGCAGCGTTGGGCGGGACAGGGCATCTGTAACCTTC CSVGRDRASVTF
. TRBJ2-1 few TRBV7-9 TGTGCCAGCAGCTTAACAGGGTCCTACAATGAGCAGTTCTTC CASSLTGSYNEQFF
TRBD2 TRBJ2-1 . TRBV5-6 TGTGCCAGCAGCTTGGGACTAGCGAGAGGCAATGAGCAGTTCTTC CASSLGLARGNEQFF